The 7 T cell receptor beta chains listed next were all sequenced from one sample in a study of blood T cell repertoires in COVID-19. Measured with immunoSEQ multiplex PCR; TCRdb has only the in-frame clones, and not every one. The data contain about 33,000 clones, around 80% of them singletons. The sample taken for sequencing was peripheral blood. The receptors derive from a human donor in a cohort sampled during active COVID-19.

This clone has more than one count but fewer than ten. The J gene is TRBJ2-1, the V gene TRBV27; D unclear. Trimming took off 5 bases at V and 7 bases at J, with 6 bases between the two ends. From germline, CDR1 is MNHEY and CDR2 SMNVEV (reference sequence). CDR3 size: 11 residues. The CDR3 nucleotides are TGTGCCAGCAGTCGCCGGAATGAGCAGTTCTTC. As protein: CASSRRNEQFF.

The CDR3 sequence is CASANQGEQYF. The CDR3 DNA sequence: TGTGCCAGCGCCAACCAGGGAGAGCAGTACTTC. The chain employs TRBV3-1 (or the pseudogene TRBV3-2) and TRBJ2-7; tentative D call: TRBD1 (5 bases). CDR1 is LGHDT and CDR2 is YNNKEL in the germline V gene (reference sequence). The CDR3 is made up of 11 amino acids. The V end was cut by 8 bases, the J end by 7 bases, with 12 bases between.

This chain connects TRBV18 to TRBJ1-1; D is undetermined. The germline gives CDR1 KGHSH, CDR2 LQKENI. V was clipped by 4 bases and J by 0 bases, with 6 bases between them. The CDR3 is 13 residues long. The CDR3, as DNA: TGTGCCAGCTCACAAGACATGAACACTGAAGCTTTCTTT. It is translated as CASSQDMNTEAFF.

The chain links TRBV4-3 to TRBJ1-4; D is ambiguous. Trimming cost V 0 bases and J 0 bases, with 14 bases left between them. This CDR3 has 18 residues. Per germline, CDR1 LGHNA and CDR2 YSLEER. CDR3 coding DNA: TGCGCCAGCAGCCAAGATGAGCACAGAGAAGCAACTAATGAAAAACTGTTTTTT. Translated: CASSQDEHREATNEKLFF.

This chain uses TRBV3-1 (or the pseudogene TRBV3-2) with TRBJ2-7; D is unclear. CDR1 is LGHDT and CDR2 is YNNKEL in the germline V gene (reference sequence). This CDR3 is built from 11 residues. The V gene lost 3 bases and the J gene lost 9 bases, with 9 bases spanning the gap. The CDR3 DNA reads as TGTGCCAGCAGCCACGCCGCAGGGCAGTACTTC. The encoded protein is CASSHAAGQYF.

This chain uses TRBV4-2 with TRBJ2-3, with D perhaps matching TRBD2 (5 bases). Per the germline V gene, CDR1 is LGHNA and CDR2 is YNFKEQ. V dropped 1 base and J dropped 6 bases, with 17 bases sitting between them. The length of the CDR3 is 16 residues. The DNA of the CDR3 is TGTGCCAGCAGCCAAGGATTAGCGTCGTATGGGGATACGCAGTATTTT. Its translation is CASSQGLASYGDTQYF.

The chain carries TRBV19 and TRBJ1-1; 7 bases are shared with TRBD1. With 4 bases clipped from V and 0 bases from J, the junction kept 2 bases outside the gene matches. Germline lookup yields CDR1 LNHDA and CDR2 SQIVND (reference sequence). CDR3 size: 14 residues. This chain's CDR3 is CASSNRGLNTEAFF. CDR3 sequence (DNA): TGTGCCAGTAGTAACAGGGGTTTGAACACTGAAGCTTTCTTT.